These 28 T cell receptor beta chains originate from one sample sequenced in a study of regulatory T cells in long-lasting Graves disease. With iRepertoire HTBI primers and Arm-PCR of CDR3 regions, TCR beta libraries were built. From the multiplex PCR reads, TCRdb called clonotypes with MiXCR, one entry per CDR3 protein. The sample lists about 200,000 distinct CDR3 sequences, about 17% occurring once. Time point here: newly diagnosed GD, antithyroid drugs for less than 3 months. From RNA extracted from PBMCs, the TCR library was made. The sample in question was peripheral blood mononuclear cells (PBMCs), obtained at new diagnosis, from a patient treated with antithyroid drugs. Receptors were obtained from a female donor with Graves disease.

There are a few counts of this clonotype. The chain couples TRBV18 to TRBJ2-7, with 8 bases that match TRBD2. Germline CDR1 is KGHSH and CDR2 is LQKENI. The length of the CDR3 is 16 residues. After removal of 4 bases from V and 0 bases from J, the junction contained 8 bases not matched to a gene. The CDR3 loop is CASSRGAGASSYEQYF. CDR3 nucleotides: TGTGCCAGCTCACGAGGAGCGGGGGCCTCCTCCTACGAGCAGTACTTC. Full variable domain (outside the CDR3, taken from reference TRBV18 and TRBJ2-7): NAGVMQNPRHLVRRRGQEARLRCSPMKGHSHVYWYRQLPEEGLKFMVYLQKENIIDESGMPKERFSAEFPKEGPSILRIQQVVRGDSAAYFCASSRGAGASSYEQYFGPGTRLTVT.

This clonotype came up many times. The rearrangement uses TRBV18 and TRBJ1-6; no clear D gene. The CDR3 sequence is 14 residues long. With 3 bases removed from V and 4 bases from J, the gap between germline ends came to 7 bases. Germline V gives CDR1 KGHSH, CDR2 LQKENI. The CDR3 sequence is CASSPAQYNSPLHF. CDR3 DNA: TGTGCCAGCTCACCCGCGCAGTATAATTCACCCCTCCACTTT.

This clonotype came up many times. J is TRBJ1-3 and V is TRBV12-3 or TRBV12-4; the D is unclear. V lost 2 bases to trimming and J lost 0 bases, with 8 bases between them. The CDR3 length is 15 residues. The CDR3 bases are TGTGCCAGCAGTTTAAAGGCAGCCTCTGGAAACACCATATATTTT. This translates into CASSLKAASGNTIYF.

This clonotype was detected ten times or more. This chain links TRBV2 with TRBJ2-7, with a tentative D call TRBD1 (6 bases). The CDR3 covers 14 residues. The germline CDR1 and CDR2 sequences are SNHLY and FYNNEI. Trimming pared 3 bases from V and 2 bases from J, leaving 11 bases between. In nucleotides, the CDR3 is TGTGCCAGCAGTGAGTACAGGGTTCCCTACGAGCAGTACTTC. It yields the protein CASSEYRVPYEQYF.

This clonotype was seen repeatedly, ten times or more. The V gene is TRBV19, the J gene TRBJ1-5; TRBD1 agrees at 9 bases. Germline trimming cut 6 bases from V and 2 bases from J; bases unmatched to any gene: 11. The length of the CDR3 is 17 residues. The germline V gene has CDR1 LNHDA and CDR2 SQIVND (reference sequence). Written as DNA, the CDR3 is TGTGCCAGTAGATTAACAACAGGGGGCGCAGGCAATCAGCCCCAGCATTTT. It yields the protein CASRLTTGGAGNQPQHF. Variable domain in full (rest from reference TRBV19 and TRBJ1-5): DGGITQSPKYLFRKEGQNVTLSCEQNLNHDAMYWYRQDPGQGLRLIYYSQIVNDFQKGDIAEGYSVSREKKESFPLTVTSAQKNPTAFYLCASRLTTGGAGNQPQHFGDGTRLSIL.

The chain employs TRBV12-3 or TRBV12-4 and TRBJ1-2; no reliable D call. The length of the CDR3 is 14 residues. The V end lost 3 bases, the J end lost 9 bases, and 17 bases lay between the germline ends. CDR3 coding DNA: TGTGCCAGCAGTTTGAGCAGCCGGGGTCGGAGCTACACCTTC. It yields the protein CASSLSSRGRSYTF.

This clonotype was observed a handful of times. With a much larger clone just one base away, this may be a read error. The gene calls are TRBV7-3 and TRBJ2-3; D not certain. This CDR3 is 13 amino acids long. CDR1 is SGHTA and CDR2 is FQGTGA in the germline V gene. In DNA form, the CDR3 reads TGTGCCTGCAGCCGGGTAAACACAGATACGCAGTATTTT. Its translation is CACSRVNTDTQYF.

This clonotype occurred a few times. The chain has TRBV24-1 and TRBJ2-7; 11 nucleotides line up with TRBD2. The ends lost 4 bases at V and 7 bases at J; junction bases unmatched: 5. Germline V gives CDR1 KGHDR, CDR2 SFDVKD. This CDR3 region has 14 residues. CDR3 protein: CATSEASGRFEQYF. The CDR3 DNA follows: TGTGCCACCAGTGAGGCTAGCGGGAGGTTTGAGCAGTACTTC.

As for this clonotype: It differs at one base from a far larger clone, so likely a read error. The V call is TRBV11-3, the J call TRBJ2-7; no clear D. Trimming shortened V by 5 bases and J by 5 bases, and 10 bases separated the two germline ends. CDR1 is SGHNT and CDR2 is YENEEA in the germline V gene. This CDR3 is built from 12 residues. The CDR3 coding sequence is TGTGCCAGCAGCCGAGACCGGGACGAGCAGTACTTC. Protein sequence: CASSRDRDEQYF.

This clonotype was seen a handful of times. The chain is built from TRBV6-1 and TRBJ2-7; 7 bases are shared with TRBD2. This CDR3 has 13 amino acids. The V gene end was trimmed by 8 bases and the J gene end by 0 bases; junction bases not matched to a gene: 4. CDR1 and CDR2 from the germline V gene are MNHNS and SASEGT. CDR3 in DNA: TGTGCCAGCGGGCGGGAGATCTCCTACGAGCAGTACTTC. Translating gives CASGREISYEQYF.

This clonotype was observed at least ten times. V and J are TRBV24-1 and TRBJ1-2, with a possible D match to TRBD1 (5 bases). The CDR3 runs to 14 residues. Germline-derived CDR1 and CDR2 are KGHDR and SFDVKD. Trimming took 3 bases from V and 12 from J, leaving 19 bases between them. The CDR3 region is CATSDRQRADGHTF. CDR3 sequence (DNA): TGTGCCACCAGTGATCGACAGCGGGCAGACGGCCACACCTTC.

This clonotype was recorded a few times. This rearrangement joins TRBV18 to TRBJ2-4; 7 bases are shared with TRBD2. The V gene's germline CDR1 is KGHSH and CDR2 LQKENI. The CDR3 covers 16 residues. Losses at the gene ends were 6 bases for V and 3 bases for J; bases not matched to a gene: 11. The CDR3, as DNA: TGTGCCAGCTCGGGGACCCTAGCGGAGATCAAAAACATTCAGTACTTC. Amino acid sequence: CASSGTLAEIKNIQYF. The full variable domain, its missing parts supplied by reference TRBV18 and TRBJ2-4, is NAGVMQNPRHLVRRRGQEARLRCSPMKGHSHVYWYRQLPEEGLKFMVYLQKENIIDESGMPKERFSAEFPKEGPSILRIQQVVRGDSAAYFCASSGTLAEIKNIQYFGAGTRLSVL.

Details on this clonotype: A far larger clone differs by one base, so this is likely a read error. The V call is TRBV5-1, the J call TRBJ2-3; D perhaps matches TRBD1 (5 bases). The assigned J gene may be wrong: the sequence end matches TRBJ2-7 better. The germline V gene has CDR1 SGHRS and CDR2 YFSETQ. This CDR3 comprises 13 residues. Here the CDR3 DNA reads TGTGCCAGCAGCTTAAACAGGAACAATGAGCAGTACTTC. This translates into CASSLNRNNEQYF.

This clonotype has only one observation. CDR3 sequence reads: CSASPAGVSGSRYEQYF. DNA of the CDR3: TGCAGTGCTAGTCCCGCGGGGGTTAGCGGGAGTCGCTACGAGCAGTACTTC. The chain employs TRBV20-1 and TRBJ2-7; TRBD2 matches at 9 bases. The trim removed 3 bases at V and 3 bases at J, leaving 15 bases unmatched. The CDR3 is made up of 17 amino acids. Germline loops: CDR1 DFQATT, CDR2 SNEGSKA (reference sequence).

This clonotype has only a few counts. The rearrangement joins TRBV24-1 to TRBJ1-5; no reliable D call. Germline CDR1 reads KGHDR; CDR2 reads SFDVKD. The V and J ends lost 3 bases and 5 bases respectively, with 10 bases between them. This CDR3 contains 14 residues. CDR3 in amino acids: CATSDRQDHQPQHF. The DNA for the CDR3 is TGTGCCACCAGTGATAGGCAGGATCATCAGCCCCAGCATTTT.

This clonotype was counted ten times or more. The J gene is TRBJ2-1, the V gene TRBV11-2; 7 bases are a match to TRBD2. CDR1 is SGHAT, CDR2 FQNNGV, per germline. V gave up 0 bases and J gave up 4 bases; unmatched junction bases: 3. The CDR3 contains 15 residues. The CDR3 protein is CASSLELAGYNEQFF. The CDR3 nucleotides are TGTGCCAGCAGCTTAGAGTTAGCGGGTTACAATGAGCAGTTCTTC.

This clonotype turned up a few times. V gene TRBV11-2 combines with J gene TRBJ2-5, with D perhaps TRBD1 (5 bases). The V end lost 5 bases, the J end lost 5 bases, and 9 bases lay between the germline ends. Germline CDR1 reads SGHAT; CDR2 reads FQNNGV. CDR3 length: 12 amino acids. For the CDR3, the DNA is TGTGCCAGCAGCAAGAAGGGGGAGACCCAGTACTTC. This sequence encodes CASSKKGETQYF.

This clonotype was counted many times. The V gene is TRBV11-2, the J gene TRBJ2-1, with D uncertain. CDR1 is SGHAT and CDR2 is FQNNGV in the germline V gene. This CDR3 has 13 residues. The germline V and J ends were trimmed by 3 bases and 5 bases, with 8 bases remaining between them. The chain's CDR3 is CASSFRWDNEQFF. DNA of the CDR3: TGTGCCAGCAGCTTTCGGTGGGACAATGAGCAGTTCTTC.

This clonotype was detected only a few times. The conserved closing phenylalanine or tryptophan is absent in this CDR3, likely reflecting a read error. This chain connects TRBV20-1 to TRBJ1-1, with D hard to call. Trimming removed 0 bases from V and 2 bases from J, with 13 bases in between. CDR3 length: 15 residues. Germline CDR1 reads DFQATT; CDR2 reads SNEGSKA (reference sequence). The CDR3 nucleotides are TGCAGTGCTAGAGATTCGGGCAGGATTAACACTGAAGCTTTCCTT. This codes for CSARDSGRINTEAFL.

This clonotype was counted ten times or more. J is TRBJ1-3 and V is TRBV28; unclear D gene. This CDR3 region has 16 residues. Trimming stripped 6 bases from V and 4 bases from J, with 19 bases between. Germline V gives CDR1 MDHEN, CDR2 SYDVKM. The CDR3 DNA reads as TGTGCCAGCAGGGGATCCTTCGATTTATGGGGAAACACCATATATTTT. Encoded protein: CASRGSFDLWGNTIYF.

This clonotype was seen repeatedly, ten times or more. This rearrangement joins TRBV27 to TRBJ2-7; TRBD2 might be the D (6 bases). The V end was cut by 5 bases, the J end by 3 bases, with 17 bases between. Germline V gives CDR1 MNHEY, CDR2 SMNVEV (reference sequence). The CDR3 runs to 15 residues. The CDR3 coding sequence is TGTGCCAGCAGTAGCCTCGGGGGTCGGCACTACGAGCAGTACTTC. It specifies CASSSLGGRHYEQYF.

In this sample, this clonotype turned up many times. V and J are TRBV7-2 and TRBJ1-2; unclear D gene. V gave up 5 bases and J gave up 3 bases, with 13 bases separating them. Germline V gene sequence: CDR1 SGHTA, CDR2 FQGNSA. This CDR3 spans 14 amino acids. The CDR3 is CASSLSRSDYGYTF. CDR3 nucleotides: TGTGCCAGCAGCCTCAGCCGCTCCGACTATGGCTACACCTTC.

This clonotype was found many times. The genes are TRBV6-1 and TRBJ2-4; D might be TRBD1 (5 bases). The length of the CDR3 is 13 residues. CDR1 and CDR2 (germline): MNHNS, SASEGT. Deletions cut 5 bases from V and 13 bases from J, with 18 bases between. The CDR3 loop is CASSPLGQAAQYF. CDR3 DNA: TGTGCCAGCAGTCCCCTGGGGCAGGCAGCACAGTACTTC.

The chain uses TRBV5-6 and TRBJ1-5, with a possible D match to TRBD1 (6 bases). Germline-derived CDR1 and CDR2 are SGHDT and YYEEEE. Trimming took 1 base from V and 9 from J, leaving 14 bases between them. The CDR3 consists of 14 residues. The CDR3 is CASSLWRGGGPQHF. The DNA of the CDR3 is TGTGCCAGCAGCTTGTGGCGGGGGGGCGGGCCCCAGCATTTT.

There are many counts of this clonotype. The chain uses TRBV6-2 or TRBV6-3 and TRBJ2-5; 10 bases line up with TRBD1. Germline-derived CDR1 and CDR2 are MNHEY and SVGEGT. The CDR3 runs 13 residues. With V trimmed by 6 bases and J by 10 bases, 8 bases remained unmatched. As DNA, the CDR3 is TGTGCCAGCAGGGACGGGACAGGGGAGGACCAGTACTTC. This encodes CASRDGTGEDQYF.

The CDR3 nucleotides are TGCGCCAGCAGCCGAAATCCTAGCGGGAGTGGCCAAGAGACCCAGTACTTC. It specifies CASSRNPSGSGQETQYF. The chain couples TRBV4-1 to TRBJ2-5, with TRBD2 matching over 10 bases. This CDR3 contains 17 residues. The trim removed 4 bases at V and 1 base at J, leaving 9 bases unmatched. Germline lookup yields CDR1 MGHRA and CDR2 YSYEKL.

This clonotype has a count of ten or more. The chain has TRBV6-2 or TRBV6-3 and TRBJ1-1, with D possibly being TRBD1 (6 bases). The CDR3 sequence is 13 residues long. Trimming stripped 6 bases from V and 10 bases from J, with 18 bases between. Germline CDR1 reads MNHEY; CDR2 reads SVGEGT. In nucleotides, the CDR3 is TGTGCCAGCAGCCCCTCAGGCGGGGGCCCAGCTTTCTTT. Amino acid sequence: CASSPSGGGPAFF.

The chain combines TRBV28 with TRBJ2-1; no firm D call. This CDR3 is 16 amino acids long. Per germline, CDR1 MDHEN and CDR2 SYDVKM. The V gene lost 3 bases and the J gene lost 3 bases, with 15 bases spanning the gap. This CDR3 reads CASSFGDLRYYNEQFF. In DNA form, the CDR3 reads TGTGCCAGCAGTTTTGGCGATTTACGATACTACAATGAGCAGTTCTTC. Complete variable domain (other parts from reference TRBV28 and TRBJ2-1): DVKVTQSSRYLVKRTGEKVFLECVQDMDHENMFWYRQDPGLGLRLIYFSYDVKMKEKGDIPEGYSVSREKKERFSLILESASTNQTSMYLCASSFGDLRYYNEQFFGPGTRLTVL.